This T cell receptor beta chain was obtained from a study of CD8+ T cells in alopecia areata. The sample's treatment: oral pan-JAK inhibitor, 5-10 mg twice daily. Cell sorting on a FACSAria was used to separate CD4+ and CD8+ T cells from the PBMCs. RNA extraction and reverse transcription yielded cDNA as sequencing template. Sequenced by immunoSEQ multiplex PCR; TCRdb stores in-frame clones only, minus some. This table has roughly 180,000 clones, 50% to 60% appearing once. Germline loops: CDR1 SQVTM, CDR2 ANQGSEA. Trimming stripped 2 bases from V and 0 bases from J, with 10 bases between. The CDR3 runs to 15 residues.

The chain joins TRBV29-1 to TRBJ2-2; weak D call: TRBD1 (6 bases). This material consisted of CD4+ T cells sorted from blood, taken at week 4, from a patient treated with tofacitinib. The TCR sequence derives from a human donor with alopecia areata. The CDR3 region is CSVEINRANTGELFF. The CDR3 bases are TGCAGCGTTGAAATAAACAGGGCGAACACCGGGGAGCTGTTTTTT.